This record looks at one TCR beta chain sequence and its context. The antigen is undetermined. TCRdb independently ran MiXCR on the 5' RACE reads; one entry per CDR3 protein. Of 610,000 or so distinct CDR3 sequences listed, approximately 13% are singletons. CDR1 is LNHDA, CDR2 SQIVND, per germline (reference sequence). This CDR3 comprises 16 residues. Trimming shortened V by 3 bases and J by 0 bases, and 12 bases separated the two germline ends. This record belongs to a study of T cells after yellow fever vaccination. Overall study findings and caveats: The CD4 and CD8 compartments had a small share of their clonotypes in common. The secondary response peaked faster, at day 5 versus 15, but was weaker.

This receptor was identified in a man between 25 and 39 years old who received the YFV17D yellow fever vaccine. The chain is built from TRBV19 and TRBJ2-4, with D maybe TRBD2 (5 bases). This specimen was PBMCs, taken on the day of the yellow fever booster vaccination. CDR3 protein: CASSIGNLLAKNIQYF. The CDR3 coding sequence is TGTGCCAGTAGTATCGGGAACCTACTAGCCAAAAACATTCAGTACTTC. Filled out from reference TRBV19 and TRBJ2-4, the complete variable domain reads DGGITQSPKYLFRKEGQNVTLSCEQNLNHDAMYWYRQDPGQGLRLIYYSQIVNDFQKGDIAEGYSVSREKKESFPLTVTSAQKNPTAFYLCASSIGNLLAKNIQYFGAGTRLSVL.